One sample yielded the 9 T cell receptor beta chains listed below, sequenced in a study of blood T cell repertoires in COVID-19. Some clones are missing from TCRdb's copy, which holds only in-frame ones; the method was immunoSEQ multiplex PCR. Of 65,000 to 75,000 clones in the sample, 75% to 95% were seen once. Material: peripheral blood. These receptors came from a human donor with active COVID-19. The donor label of this sample is uncertain.

The chain combines TRBV2 with TRBJ1-2; D is perhaps TRBD1 (6 bases). Germline loops: CDR1 SNHLY, CDR2 FYNNEI. Trimming stripped 6 bases from V and 7 bases from J, with 9 bases between. The CDR3 is 11 residues long. The CDR3 spells CASRDSPGYTF. DNA of the CDR3: TGTGCCAGCAGGGACAGTCCTGGCTACACCTTC. The whole variable domain, remainder taken from reference TRBV2 and TRBJ1-2, is EPEVTQTPSHQVTQMGQEVILRCVPISNHLYFYWYRQILGQKVEFLVSFYNNEISEKSEIFDDQFSVERPDGSNFTLKIRSTKLEDSAMYFCASRDSPGYTFGSGTRLTVV.

J is TRBJ2-2 and V is TRBV19, with D maybe TRBD2 (5 bases). This CDR3 region has 13 residues. V lost 6 bases and J lost 6, with 11 bases in between. Per the germline V gene, CDR1 is LNHDA and CDR2 is SQIVND (reference sequence). CDR3: CASSLMEAGELFF. The CDR3 DNA is TGTGCCAGTAGCCTTATGGAGGCCGGGGAGCTGTTTTTT.

This clone was found once. The chain combines TRBV6-5 with TRBJ1-2, with 9 bases identical to TRBD1. The trim removed 1 base at V and 7 bases at J, leaving 4 bases unmatched. The germline V gene has CDR1 MNHEY and CDR2 SVGAGI. The CDR3 totals 14 residues. CDR3 coding DNA: TGTGCCAGCAGTTACTTGACAGGGGGGGCTGGCTACACCTTC. As protein: CASSYLTGGAGYTF.

The CDR3 region has the DNA TGCGCCAGCAGCTTGGGGAACAGCTACGAGCAGTACTTC. Translation: CASSLGNSYEQYF. The rearrangement joins TRBV5-1 to TRBJ2-7; D ambiguous. Trimming cost V 0 bases and J 3 bases, with 7 bases left between them. The CDR3 totals 13 residues. Germline CDR1 SGHRS, CDR2 YFSETQ.

The V call is TRBV7-8, the J call TRBJ1-5; D is unclear. The CDR3 is 14 amino acids. The germline CDR1 and CDR2 sequences are SGHVS and FQNEAQ. The V gene lost 9 bases and the J gene lost 2 bases, with 14 bases spanning the gap. The CDR3 region has the DNA TGTGCCAGTACCATCCTAGGTGGCAATCAGCCCCAGCATTTT. This encodes CASTILGGNQPQHF.

The V gene is TRBV10-3, the J gene TRBJ2-3; TRBD1 aligns across 10 bases. Trimming removed 10 bases from V and 0 bases from J; junction bases left unmatched: 4. The CDR3 extends over 14 amino acids. The germline V gene encodes CDR1 ENHRY and CDR2 SYGVKD. The CDR3 loop reads CATRQGASTDTQYF. CDR3 coding DNA: TGTGCCACCCGACAGGGGGCTAGCACAGATACGCAGTATTTT.

This sequence joins TRBV7-8 and TRBJ1-1; TRBD1 matches 9 bases. This CDR3 contains 16 residues. V lost 5 bases, J lost 2 bases, and 9 bases stayed unmatched. Germline CDR1 reads SGHVS; CDR2 reads FQNEAQ. The CDR3 loop reads CASSPPTGGGNTEAFF. Here the CDR3 DNA reads TGTGCCAGCAGCCCTCCTACAGGGGGCGGTAACACTGAAGCTTTCTTT.

CDR3 DNA: TGTGCTAGTGCAGTGACAGCTAGCAATCAGCCCCAGCATTTT. Amino acid sequence: CASAVTASNQPQHF. The rearrangement uses TRBV12-5 and TRBJ1-5; D may be TRBD1 (5 bases). This CDR3 is 14 amino acids long. Germline values: CDR1 LGHNT, CDR2 FRNRAP. V dropped 7 bases and J dropped 0 bases, with 10 bases sitting between them.

This clone was seen just once. V is TRBV25-1 and J is TRBJ2-3, with 10 bases fitting TRBD2. CDR3 length equals 14 residues. The V gene end was trimmed by 5 bases and the J gene end by 2 bases; junction bases not matched to a gene: 1. Looked up from germline, CDR1 is MGHDK and CDR2 is SYGVNS. As DNA, the CDR3 is TGTGCCAGCAGTAGCGGGAGGGCCACAGATACGCAGTATTTT. Amino acid sequence: CASSSGRATDTQYF.